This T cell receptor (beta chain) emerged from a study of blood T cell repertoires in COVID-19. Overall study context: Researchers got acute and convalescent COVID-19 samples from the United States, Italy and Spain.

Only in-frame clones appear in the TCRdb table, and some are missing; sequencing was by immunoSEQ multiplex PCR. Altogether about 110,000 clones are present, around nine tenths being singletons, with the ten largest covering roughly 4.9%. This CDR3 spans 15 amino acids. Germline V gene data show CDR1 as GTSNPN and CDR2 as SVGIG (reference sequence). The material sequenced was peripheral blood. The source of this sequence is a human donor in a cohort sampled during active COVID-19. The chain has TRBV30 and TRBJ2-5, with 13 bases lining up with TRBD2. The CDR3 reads CAHGTSGAFQETQYF. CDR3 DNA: TGTGCACACGGGACTAGCGGGGCCTTTCAAGAGACCCAGTACTTC.